The 10 T cell receptor beta chains in this list originate from one sample, sequenced in a study of blood T cells in healthy people across ages. Next came a second PCR, run for about 7 to 12 cycles, which used a sample-barcoded 5' primer along with a J-beta primer mix. MiXCR, run by TCRdb on the 5' RACE reads, gives a single entry per CDR3 protein. Of some 900,000 distinct CDR3 sequences in the sample, around 49% are singletons; the top ten hold over 10%. Specimen: blood. These receptors all stem from a man under 40 in good health.

This clonotype showed up just a few times. The chain joins TRBV6-1 to TRBJ2-3, with 7 bases matching TRBD1. The CDR3 runs 14 residues. V dropped 8 bases and J dropped 4; count of bases not matched to a gene: 9. Looked up from germline, CDR1 is MNHNS and CDR2 is SASEGT. CDR3 region: CASQPGQNPDTQYF. CDR3 in DNA: TGTGCCAGCCAACCGGGACAGAACCCAGATACGCAGTATTTT.

This clonotype was counted once. The V gene is TRBV15, the J gene TRBJ2-3; 8 bases are a match to TRBD1. Germline V gives CDR1 LNHNV, CDR2 YYDKDF (reference sequence). V trimming: 3 bases; J trimming: 2 bases; junction bases outside the gene matches: 4. The CDR3 has 15 residues. CDR3 nucleotides: TGTGCCACCAGCAGGGACAGGGTCCCCACAGATACGCAGTATTTT. This codes for CATSRDRVPTDTQYF.

The chain combines TRBV4-2 with TRBJ1-1, with D tentatively TRBD1 (5 bases). The V gene lost 4 bases and the J gene lost 1 base, with 10 bases spanning the gap. The V gene's germline CDR1 is LGHNA and CDR2 YNFKEQ. CDR3 size: 14 residues. CDR3 protein: CASSRDSQNTEAFF. CDR3 nucleotides: TGTGCCAGCAGCCGAGACAGCCAGAACACTGAAGCTTTCTTT.

The chain combines TRBV24-1 with TRBJ2-1; 8 bases are shared with TRBD1. Germline V gene data show CDR1 as KGHDR and CDR2 as SFDVKD. V trimming: 4 bases; J trimming: 6 bases; junction bases outside the gene matches: 4. This CDR3 comprises 14 residues. Written as DNA, the CDR3 is TGTGCCACCAGTGACCGAACAGGGGGCAATGAGCAGTTCTTC. This encodes CATSDRTGGNEQFF.

This clonotype appeared a few times. V is TRBV20-1 and J is TRBJ2-7, with a weak D call TRBD1 (6 bases). The germline CDR1 and CDR2 sequences are DFQATT and SNEGSKA (reference sequence). CDR3 length: 14 residues. Trimming cost V 6 bases and J 1 base, with 16 bases left between them. CDR3 sequence: CSARRDIPSYEQYF. The CDR3 nucleotides read TGCAGTGCCCGTCGGGACATACCTTCCTACGAGCAGTACTTC.

As regards this clonotype: A much more abundant neighbour one base away suggests this may be a read error. The J gene is TRBJ1-5, the V gene TRBV5-1, with D tentatively TRBD1 (6 bases). There are 15 residues in the CDR3. V lost 4 bases, J lost 7 bases, and 18 bases lay in between. Per germline, CDR1 SGHRS and CDR2 YFSETQ. The CDR3 protein is CASSMDGGVQQPQHF. CDR3 nucleotide sequence: TGCGCCAGCAGCATGGACGGGGGCGTTCAACAGCCCCAGCATTTT.

CDR3 residues: CASSTHLRGSQPQHF. The DNA for the CDR3 is TGTGCCAGCAGTACCCACCTTCGGGGGAGTCAGCCCCAGCATTTT. The chain is built from TRBV6-6 and TRBJ1-5; perhaps TRBD1 as D (5 bases). The CDR3 consists of 15 residues. Germline V gene lookup returns CDR1 MNHNY and CDR2 SVGAGI (reference sequence). V gave up 5 bases and J gave up 6 bases, with 17 bases separating them.

The J gene is TRBJ2-7, the V gene TRBV6-5; D unclear. The length of the CDR3 is 15 residues. V lost 0 bases and J 0 bases, leaving 9 bases between the germline ends. From germline, CDR1 is MNHEY and CDR2 SVGAGI. This chain's CDR3 is CASSYSVGSSYEQYF. In DNA, the CDR3 is TGTGCCAGCAGTTACTCGGTGGGCAGCTCCTACGAGCAGTACTTC.

This clonotype was counted a single time. The rearrangement uses TRBV6-1 and TRBJ1-2; 9 nucleotides match TRBD1. V shed 7 bases and J 6 bases; nucleotides not matched to a gene: 6. The CDR3 is 13 amino acids. The germline V gene has CDR1 MNHNS and CDR2 SASEGT. CDR3 sequence (DNA): TGTGCCAGCATCAGGACAGGGGCAAATGGCTACACCTTC. Protein: CASIRTGANGYTF.

The V call is TRBV4-3, the J call TRBJ1-6; TRBD1 aligns across 9 bases. The germline gives CDR1 LGHNA, CDR2 YSLEER. V was pared by 3 bases and J by 6 bases, with 15 bases of the junction left unmatched. This CDR3 comprises 19 residues. The CDR3 DNA is TGCGCCAGCAGCCAGGGGCCCGATGGGACAGGGAATCCTAATTCACCCCTCCACTTT. This codes for CASSQGPDGTGNPNSPLHF.